This is a list of T cell receptor beta chains from one sample in a study of blood T cell repertoires in COVID-19. The table came from immunoSEQ multiplex PCR; TCRdb's copy has only in-frame clones and leaves some out. The repertoire holds around 72,000 clones, with under 90% as singletons. The specimen was peripheral blood. Every receptor here comes from a man in his sixties or seventies with active or convalescent COVID-19. Both conserved end residues are part of each CDR3. D genes are given only for firm matches. Not every row has a clone size; where given, it reads once, few, many or a size class.

j_call clone_size d_call v_call cdr3_aa cdr3_nt
TRBJ1-1 . . TRBV19 CASSIPPWNTEAFF TGTGCCAGTAGTATACCCCCTTGGAACACTGAAGCTTTCTTT
TRBJ2-3 . . TRBV7-6 CASSTYTDTQYF TGTGCCAGCAGCACTTACACAGATACGCAGTATTTT
TRBJ1-5 . . TRBV6-1 CASSELTDNQPQHF TGTGCCAGCAGTGAACTAACAGATAATCAGCCCCAGCATTTT
TRBJ1-2 . . TRBV6-4 CASSDGSYGYTF TGTGCCAGCAGTGACGGCTCCTATGGCTACACCTTC
TRBJ1-5 . . TRBV6-5 CASSYYYSNQPQHF TGTGCCAGCAGTTACTACTATAGCAATCAGCCCCAGCATTTT
TRBJ1-1 . . TRBV5-1 CASSPWEGLNTEAFF TGCGCCAGCAGCCCCTGGGAGGGGCTTAACACTGAAGCTTTCTTT
TRBJ1-1 few . TRBV18 CASSPMAGDFGEAFF TGTGCCAGCTCACCGATGGCAGGGGATTTCGGTGAAGCTTTCTTT
TRBJ1-6 few . TRBV18 CASSPQSSSYNSPLHF TGTGCCAGCTCACCACAATCCAGCTCCTATAATTCACCCCTCCACTTT
TRBJ1-2 . . TRBV28 CASRPWGQWDYGYTF TGTGCCAGCAGACCCTGGGGGCAATGGGACTATGGCTACACCTTC
TRBJ1-1 . . TRBV19 CASSMAEGNTEAFF TGTGCCAGTAGTATGGCGGAGGGGAACACTGAAGCTTTCTTT
TRBJ1-5 . TRBD1 TRBV28 CASSLWTGTAARGSNQPQHF TGTGCCAGCAGTTTATGGACCGGGACAGCCGCGCGTGGTAGCAATCAGCCCCAGCATTTT
TRBJ2-6 . . TRBV30 CAWSGPGQGISGANVLTF TGTGCCTGGAGTGGGCCGGGTCAGGGTATCTCTGGGGCCAACGTCCTGACTTTC
TRBJ2-4 few TRBD1 TRBV23-1 CASSLRTGQGLAKNIQYF TGCGCCAGCAGCCTTCGGACCGGACAGGGATTAGCCAAAAACATTCAGTACTTC
TRBJ2-7 . TRBD1 TRBV4-1 CASSHLLRGQGKHEQYF TGCGCCAGCAGCCACCTTTTAAGGGGACAGGGGAAACACGAGCAGTACTTC
TRBJ1-1 . . TRBV18 CASSPLGTDTEAFF TGTGCCAGCTCACCACTGGGTACAGACACTGAAGCTTTCTTT
TRBJ2-7 . . TRBV23-1 CASSQWYRSTYEQYF TGCGCCAGCAGTCAATGGTACAGGAGTACCTACGAGCAGTACTTC
TRBJ2-1 . TRBD1 TRBV30 CAWRTGGSSYNEQFF TGTGCCTGGAGAACAGGGGGGAGCTCCTACAATGAGCAGTTCTTC
TRBJ1-1 . . TRBV27 CASSPLGGGRTEAFF TGTGCCAGCAGTCCCCTGGGAGGAGGGCGGACTGAAGCTTTCTTT
TRBJ2-2 . TRBD1 TRBV2 CASSGQGPNTGELFF TGTGCCAGCAGCGGACAGGGCCCGAACACCGGGGAGCTGTTTTTT
TRBJ2-2 . . TRBV6-5 CASSYLSGPNTGELFF TGTGCCAGCAGTTACTTGTCAGGGCCTAACACCGGGGAGCTGTTTTTT
TRBJ2-7 . TRBD2 TRBV3-1/TRBV3-2 CASSRLAGVNEQYF TGTGCCAGCAGCCGACTAGCGGGAGTTAACGAGCAGTACTTC
TRBJ1-1 once . TRBV5-1 CASSVVPNTEAFF TGCGCCAGCAGCGTCGTCCCGAACACTGAAGCTTTCTTT
TRBJ2-5 . . TRBV5-1 CASSFPGGETQYF TGCGCCAGCAGCTTCCCCGGGGGAGAGACCCAGTACTTC
TRBJ2-1 . TRBD2 TRBV28 CASSYSGRAGNEQFF TGTGCCAGCAGCTATAGCGGGAGGGCCGGTAATGAGCAGTTCTTC
TRBJ1-2 . TRBD1 TRBV28 CASSMDRIGTYGYTF TGTGCCAGCAGCATGGACAGGATCGGAACCTATGGCTACACCTTC
TRBJ2-5 . TRBD2 TRBV11-3 CASSQASSGIGQETQYF TGTGCCAGCAGCCAAGCCTCTAGCGGGATAGGGCAAGAGACCCAGTACTTC
TRBJ1-4 . . TRBV28 CASSLSTGLDEKLFF TGTGCCAGCAGTTTATCAACAGGGCTTGATGAAAAACTGTTTTTT
TRBJ1-2 . TRBD1 TRBV27 CAGTTYDRVGSYGYTF TGTGCCGGAACCACCTACGACAGGGTTGGTAGCTATGGCTACACCTTC
TRBJ2-1 . TRBD2 TRBV9 CASSGGLAGDNEQFF TGTGCCAGCAGCGGGGGACTAGCGGGAGACAATGAGCAGTTCTTC
TRBJ2-3 . . TRBV9 CASSVAEWRGTDTQYF TGTGCCAGCAGCGTAGCGGAGTGGCGGGGCACAGATACGCAGTATTTT
TRBJ2-7 . TRBD1 TRBV28 CASSVQGAGSLEQYF TGTGCCAGCAGTGTCCAGGGGGCAGGGAGTCTGGAGCAGTACTTC
TRBJ1-6 . . TRBV6-5 CASSYSVSGSNSPLHF TGTGCCAGCAGTTACTCAGTTTCGGGATCGAATTCACCCCTCCACTTT
TRBJ1-1 . . TRBV12-3/TRBV12-4 CASSPPGKKAFF TGTGCCAGCAGTCCCCCGGGAAAAAAAGCTTTCTTT
TRBJ1-5 . TRBD1 TRBV6-2/TRBV6-3 CASSYSLTQGAVYSNQPQHF TGTGCCAGCAGTTACTCCCTGACCCAGGGGGCCGTCTATAGCAATCAGCCCCAGCATTTT
TRBJ2-7 . . TRBV28 CASSFPQAYEQYF TGTGCCAGCAGTTTCCCACAGGCCTACGAGCAGTACTTC
TRBJ2-7 . TRBD1 TRBV7-9 CASSLGQGDANEQYF TGTGCCAGCAGCTTAGGACAGGGGGATGCCAACGAGCAGTACTTC
TRBJ1-6 . . TRBV30 CAWSSGTNNSPLHF TGTGCCTGGAGTAGCGGGACCAATAATTCACCCCTCCACTTT
TRBJ1-1 . TRBD1 TRBV3-1/TRBV3-2 CASSRRTGASSDTEAFF TGTGCCAGCAGCCGACGGACAGGCGCCTCTTCGGACACTGAAGCTTTCTTT
TRBJ2-7 . . TRBV11-2 CASSLGWASSYEQYF TGTGCCAGCAGCTTAGGATGGGCCTCCTCCTACGAGCAGTACTTC
TRBJ2-5 . . TRBV7-9 CASSGDGPGTQYF TGTGCCAGCAGTGGCGACGGCCCGGGGACCCAGTACTTC
TRBJ1-6 . . TRBV6-5 CASSLRGDANSPLHF TGTGCCAGCAGTCTCCGGGGGGACGCCAATTCACCCCTCCACTTT
TRBJ2-3 . TRBD1 TRBV5-1 CASRWDSDTQYF TGCGCCAGCAGATGGGACAGTGATACGCAGTATTTT
TRBJ1-2 . . TRBV15 CATSADRQLYGYTF TGTGCCACCAGCGCCGACAGGCAACTCTATGGCTACACCTTC
TRBJ1-1 . . TRBV10-3 CAITKTVGDTEAFF TGTGCCATCACTAAGACCGTCGGGGACACTGAAGCTTTCTTT
TRBJ1-2 . . TRBV5-4 CASSLGGQGGLGNYGYTF TGTGCCAGCAGCTTGGGAGGTCAGGGCGGTCTGGGAAACTATGGCTACACCTTC
TRBJ2-7 . TRBD2 TRBV4-2 CASSRIDREASYEQYF TGTGCCAGCAGCCGAATAGACCGGGAGGCCTCCTACGAGCAGTACTTC
TRBJ1-1 . . TRBV6-5 CASSRLGGTEAFF TGTGCCAGCAGTAGACTCGGGGGGACTGAAGCTTTCTTT
TRBJ2-7 . TRBD2 TRBV3-1/TRBV3-2 CASSQASGTTYEQYF TGTGCCAGCAGCCAGGCTAGCGGGACGACCTACGAGCAGTACTTC
TRBJ2-7 . TRBD2 TRBV29-1 CSVVKGRGEQYF TGCAGCGTTGTGAAGGGGAGGGGCGAGCAGTACTTC
TRBJ2-2 . . TRBV15 CATSRVGRRELFF TGTGCCACCAGCAGAGTGGGGCGGCGGGAGCTGTTTTTT
TRBJ2-3 once . TRBV7-3 CASSPSTDTQYF TGTGCCAGCAGCCCTAGCACAGATACGCAGTATTTT
TRBJ2-5 . . TRBV29-1 CSVEDRTARETQYF TGCAGCGTTGAAGATCGCACAGCCCGAGAGACCCAGTACTTC
TRBJ2-7 few TRBD1 TRBV11-2 CASSSGQGRFYEQYF TGTGCCAGCAGTTCTGGACAGGGACGCTTTTACGAGCAGTACTTC
TRBJ2-2 . TRBD2 TRBV5-6 CASSFPLAGNTGELFF TGTGCCAGCAGCTTCCCACTAGCGGGGAACACCGGGGAGCTGTTTTTT
TRBJ2-1 . . TRBV12-3/TRBV12-4 CASSFGGNEQFF TGTGCCAGCAGTTTCGGCGGCAATGAGCAGTTCTTC
TRBJ1-2 . TRBD1 TRBV19 CASIPTGPNYGYTF TGTGCCAGTATCCCGACAGGGCCGAACTATGGCTACACCTTC
TRBJ2-2 . TRBD1 TRBV19 CASSKPRGGRGTGELFF TGTGCCAGTAGTAAGCCCCGAGGGGGCAGGGGCACCGGGGAGCTGTTTTTT
TRBJ2-7 . . TRBV6-5 CASRPQGAEQYF TGTGCCAGCAGGCCACAGGGTGCCGAGCAGTACTTC
TRBJ2-3 . . TRBV19 CASSLVTSTDTQYF TGTGCCAGTAGTTTGGTGACTAGCACAGATACGCAGTATTTT